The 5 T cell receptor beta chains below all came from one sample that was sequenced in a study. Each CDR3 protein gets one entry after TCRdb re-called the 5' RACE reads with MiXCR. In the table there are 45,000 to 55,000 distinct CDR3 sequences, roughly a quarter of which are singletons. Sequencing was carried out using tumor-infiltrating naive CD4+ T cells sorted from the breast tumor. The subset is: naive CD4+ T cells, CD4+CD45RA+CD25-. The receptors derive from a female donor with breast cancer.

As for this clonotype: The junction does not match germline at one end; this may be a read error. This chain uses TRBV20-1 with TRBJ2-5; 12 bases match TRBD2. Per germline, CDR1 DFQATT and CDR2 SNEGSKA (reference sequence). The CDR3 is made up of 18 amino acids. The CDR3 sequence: CSANWASGRALDQETQYF. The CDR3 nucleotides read TGCAGTGCCAACTGGGCTAGCGGGAGGGCCCTGGACCAGGAGACCCAGTACTTC.

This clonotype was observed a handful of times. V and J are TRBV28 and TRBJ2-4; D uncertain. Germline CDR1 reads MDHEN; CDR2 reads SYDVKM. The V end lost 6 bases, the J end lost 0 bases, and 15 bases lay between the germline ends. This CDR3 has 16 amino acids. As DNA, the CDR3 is TGTGCCAGCAGCGGAGCTCGACTGGTAGCCAAAAACATTCAGTACTTC. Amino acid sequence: CASSGARLVAKNIQYF.

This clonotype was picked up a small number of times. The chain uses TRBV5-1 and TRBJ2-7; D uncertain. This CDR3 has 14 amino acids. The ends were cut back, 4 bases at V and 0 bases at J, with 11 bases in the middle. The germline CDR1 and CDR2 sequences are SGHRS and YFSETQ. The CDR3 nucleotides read TGCGCCAGCAGCCCCATTTCCAGCTCCTACGAGCAGTACTTC. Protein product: CASSPISSSYEQYF. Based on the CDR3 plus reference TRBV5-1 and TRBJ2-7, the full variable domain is KAGVTQTPRYLIKTRGQQVTLSCSPISGHRSVSWYQQTPGQGLQFLFEYFSETQRNKGNFPGRFSGRQFSNSRSEMNVSTLELGDSALYLCASSPISSSYEQYFGPGTRLTVT.

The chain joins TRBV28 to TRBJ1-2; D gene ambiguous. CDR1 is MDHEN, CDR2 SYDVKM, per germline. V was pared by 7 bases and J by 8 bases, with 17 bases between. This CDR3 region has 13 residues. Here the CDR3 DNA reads TGTGCCAGCACTTTGTTTCGAAGTGGCGGCTACACCTTC. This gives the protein CASTLFRSGGYTF.

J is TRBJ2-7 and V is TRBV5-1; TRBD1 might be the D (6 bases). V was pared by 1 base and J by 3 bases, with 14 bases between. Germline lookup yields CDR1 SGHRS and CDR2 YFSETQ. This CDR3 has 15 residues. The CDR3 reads CASSLSDRRNYEQYF. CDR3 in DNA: TGCGCCAGCAGCTTGAGTGACAGGCGAAACTACGAGCAGTACTTC.